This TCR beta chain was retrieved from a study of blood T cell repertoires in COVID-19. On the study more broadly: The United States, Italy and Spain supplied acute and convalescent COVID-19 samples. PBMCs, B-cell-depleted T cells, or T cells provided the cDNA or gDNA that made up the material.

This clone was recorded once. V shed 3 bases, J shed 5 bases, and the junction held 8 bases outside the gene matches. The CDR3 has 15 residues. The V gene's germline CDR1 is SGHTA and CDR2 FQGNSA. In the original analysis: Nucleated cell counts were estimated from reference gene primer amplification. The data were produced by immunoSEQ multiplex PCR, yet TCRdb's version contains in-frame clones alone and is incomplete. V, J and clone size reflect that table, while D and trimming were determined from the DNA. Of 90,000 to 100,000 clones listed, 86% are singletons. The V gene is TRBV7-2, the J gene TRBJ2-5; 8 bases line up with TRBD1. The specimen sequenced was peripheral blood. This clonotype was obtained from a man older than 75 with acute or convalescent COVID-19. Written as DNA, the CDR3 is TGTGCCAGCAGCTTCGATACAGGGGGATGGGAGACCCAGTACTTC. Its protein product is CASSFDTGGWETQYF.